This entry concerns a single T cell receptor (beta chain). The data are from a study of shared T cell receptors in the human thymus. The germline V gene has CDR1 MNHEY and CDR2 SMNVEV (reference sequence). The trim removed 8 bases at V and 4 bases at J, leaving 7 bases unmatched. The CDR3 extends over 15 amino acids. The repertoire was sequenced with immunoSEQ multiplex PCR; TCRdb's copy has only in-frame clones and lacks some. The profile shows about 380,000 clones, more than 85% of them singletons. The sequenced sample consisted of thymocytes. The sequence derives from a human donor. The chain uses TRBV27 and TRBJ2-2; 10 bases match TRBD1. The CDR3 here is CASADRGRVTGELFF. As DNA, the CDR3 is TGTGCCAGCGCCGACAGGGGGCGCGTCACCGGGGAGCTGTTTTTT.